This T cell receptor (beta chain) was identified in a study of CD8 T cells in Susac syndrome. Study findings and constraints: The study admitted that it had a relatively small number of individuals in its TCR sequencing and HLA analysis.

Reverse transcription of 0.5 to 1 ug RNA was carried out with random hexamers. Amplification of TCR beta CDR3 was carried out by immunoSEQ multiplex PCR, which covered 54 Vbeta and 13 Jbeta segments. TCRdb re-called the immunoSEQ multiplex PCR reads through MiXCR, storing one row per CDR3 protein. Here the sample spans around 150,000 distinct CDR3 sequences, approximately 95% being singletons. TCR beta from blood CD8+ and CD4+ T cells was sequenced. Negative magnetic isolation gave CD8+ and CD4+ cells; FACS enriched CD8+ TEMRA. Turning to this clonotype: No antigen is known for it. At one boundary the junction diverges from the germline segment, which might be a read error.

This clonotype originated in a human donor with multiple sclerosis. Sequencing was performed on CD4+ T cells from PBMCs.

The CDR3 DNA is TGTGCCCGGAGTTGGGGGTCTCGAGGAGATGGCTACACCTTC. Its translation: CARSWGSRGDGYTF. This chain uses TRBV30 with TRBJ1-2, with a possible D match to TRBD1 (5 bases). Germline V CDR1 and CDR2: GTSNPN, SVGIG (reference sequence). The CDR3 has 14 residues.